The rows below give T cell receptor beta chains drawn from one sample of a study of blood T cell repertoires in COVID-19. The method was immunoSEQ multiplex PCR; TCRdb's version includes in-frame clones alone and lacks a portion of them. The data show about 45,000 clones, 86% seen once. The sequenced sample was peripheral blood. These receptor sequences come from a human donor in a cohort sampled during active COVID-19. Both conserved end residues are part of each CDR3. The D gene is left open where the match is weak. For some rows the clone size is stated as once, few or many, or as a class when expanded; others skip it.

d_gene	v_gene	abundance	j_gene	CDR3aa	CDR3nt
-	TRBV7-3	-	TRBJ1-1	CASSTGGVNTEAFF	TGTGCCAGCAGCACCGGGGGAGTGAACACTGAAGCTTTCTTT
-	TRBV5-1	-	TRBJ1-6	CASSLAGGDSPLHF	TGCGCCAGCAGCTTGGCCGGGGGGGATTCACCCCTCCACTTT
-	TRBV18	few	TRBJ2-3	CASPIQGKTDTQYF	TGTGCCAGCCCGATCCAGGGTAAGACAGATACGCAGTATTTT
-	TRBV3-1/TRBV3-2	few	TRBJ1-6	CASSRATNSPLHF	TGTGCCAGCAGCCGGGCGACTAATTCACCCCTCCACTTT
-	TRBV4-3	-	TRBJ1-2	CASSQDRETSYGYTF	TGCGCCAGCAGCCAAGATCGCGAAACCTCCTATGGCTACACCTTC
TRBD2	TRBV10-1	few	TRBJ2-1	CASSAGTSGDNEQFF	TGCGCCAGCAGTGCCGGGACTAGCGGGGACAATGAGCAGTTCTTC
-	TRBV6-4	few	TRBJ2-2	CASTPTPGTGELFF	TGTGCCAGCACTCCGACGCCGGGAACCGGGGAGCTGTTTTTT
-	TRBV5-5	-	TRBJ1-4	CASTIGRTPGGGLFF	TGTGCCAGCACCATTGGGAGGACCCCGGGCGGGGGACTGTTTTTT
-	TRBV6-5	-	TRBJ2-3	CASKQGTSTDTQYF	TGTGCCAGCAAGCAGGGTACTAGCACAGATACGCAGTATTTT
TRBD1	TRBV4-3	-	TRBJ2-7	CASSQDRGQGSEQYF	TGCGCCAGCAGCCAAGATAGGGGACAGGGAAGCGAGCAGTACTTC